This T cell receptor beta chain was captured by sequencing in a study of cytomegalovirus exposure and HLA in healthy donors. The method was immunoSEQ multiplex PCR; TCRdb's version includes in-frame clones alone and lacks a portion of them. The table lists under 85,000 clones, roughly 94% of them singletons. Study-wide results and limits: A few CMV-associated chains proved CMV antigen-specific in vitro. Both high specificity and high sensitivity reportedly marked the classifier's diagnosis of cytomegalovirus status.

The CDR3 runs to 15 residues. Germline V gene data show CDR1 as SEHNR and CDR2 as FQNEAQ (reference sequence). V was clipped by 5 bases and J by 7 bases; unmatched bases: 9. Of note for this clone: Its antigen remains unknown.

The sample taken for sequencing was PBMCs. This clonotype was obtained from a woman aged 18-30 years in good health and CMV-seropositive. The chain joins TRBV7-9 to TRBJ2-7; 12 nucleotides line up with TRBD1. CDR3 protein: CASSPRGTGGREQYF. In DNA, the CDR3 is TGTGCCAGCAGCCCTAGGGGGACAGGGGGCCGGGAGCAGTACTTC.